This T cell receptor (beta chain) is from a study of blood T cell repertoires in COVID-19. Study background: Sites in the United States, Italy and Spain provided acute and convalescent COVID-19 samples.

How the authors handled the data: Estimation of nucleated cell counts relied on the amplification of reference gene primers. Only in-frame clones appear in the TCRdb table, and some are missing; sequencing was by immunoSEQ multiplex PCR. V and J calls and clone size are given by that table; D and trimming were obtained from the DNA. The sample shows 70,000 to 95,000 clones, 75% to 90% of them seen only once. V lost 3 bases and J lost 4, with 10 bases in between. Germline-derived CDR1 and CDR2 are GTSNPN and SVGIG (reference sequence). The CDR3 contains 13 residues. Sequencing input: peripheral blood. The clonotype originates from a woman aged 80 or older with active COVID-19. The chain employs TRBV30 and TRBJ1-5, with a weak D call TRBD1 (6 bases). The CDR3 bases are TGTGCCTGGAGCGGCGGACAGAATCAGCCCCAGCATTTT. Translated, it gives CAWSGGQNQPQHF.